A selection of T cell receptor beta chains follows, all from one sample in a study of regulatory T cells. Clones were sequenced by immunoSEQ multiplex PCR, and TCRdb holds only the in-frame ones, with some missing. The data show more than 15,000 clones, about 79% seen once. Material for sequencing was conventional CD4+ T cells sorted from blood. Receptors were obtained from a person in their twenties or thirties with CD3G deficiency. The CDR3 runs from the conserved cysteine through the conserved F or W. The D gene is left open where the match is weak. The size field is filled for only some rows; it gives once, few, many or a size class.

v_call: TRBV7-3
clone_size: NA
j_call: TRBJ2-3
d_call: NA
cdr3_nt: TGTGCCAGCAGCTTAGGGGCAGCCACAGTGGATACGCAGTATTTT
cdr3_aa: CASSLGAATVDTQYF

v_call: TRBV29-1
clone_size: NA
j_call: TRBJ1-2
d_call: NA
cdr3_nt: TGCAGCGCTGGGGACGGAAACTATGGCTACACCTTC
cdr3_aa: CSAGDGNYGYTF

v_call: TRBV5-1
clone_size: NA
j_call: TRBJ2-3
d_call: NA
cdr3_nt: TGCGCCAGCAGTATGGGCCCAACCGTCAATACGCAGTATTTT
cdr3_aa: CASSMGPTVNTQYF

v_call: TRBV28
clone_size: NA
j_call: TRBJ2-3
d_call: TRBD2
cdr3_nt: TGTGCCAGCAGTTTAGACCGGACTAGAACCACGCAGTATTTT
cdr3_aa: CASSLDRTRTTQYF

v_call: TRBV7-9
clone_size: NA
j_call: TRBJ2-1
d_call: TRBD2
cdr3_nt: TGTGCCAGCAGCTTTACTAGCGGCTACAATGAGCAGTTCTTC
cdr3_aa: CASSFTSGYNEQFF

v_call: TRBV6-4
clone_size: once
j_call: TRBJ2-1
d_call: TRBD1
cdr3_nt: TGTGCCAGCACCCTCGACAGGGAGTCCAATGAGCAGTTCTTC
cdr3_aa: CASTLDRESNEQFF

v_call: TRBV28
clone_size: medium-sized
j_call: TRBJ2-7
d_call: NA
cdr3_nt: TGTGCCAGCAGTTCCGACAGTCCCTACGAGCAGTACTTC
cdr3_aa: CASSSDSPYEQYF

v_call: TRBV28
clone_size: few
j_call: TRBJ2-5
d_call: NA
cdr3_nt: TGTGCCAGCAGCTCCCTAAAAGGGTTGAAGGAGACCCAGTACTTC
cdr3_aa: CASSSLKGLKETQYF

v_call: TRBV6-1
clone_size: NA
j_call: TRBJ1-5
d_call: NA
cdr3_nt: TGTGCCAGCAGTTGGGTAACTGGTCAGCCCCAGCATTTT
cdr3_aa: CASSWVTGQPQHF

v_call: TRBV6-1
clone_size: NA
j_call: TRBJ2-7
d_call: NA
cdr3_nt: TGTGCCAGCAGCCTATACCTGAATTCCTTCTACGAGCAGTACTTC
cdr3_aa: CASSLYLNSFYEQYF

v_call: TRBV28
clone_size: NA
j_call: TRBJ2-2
d_call: NA
cdr3_nt: TGTGCCAGCAGTCCCCCCGGCTCAGGATCCGGGGAGCTGTTTTTT
cdr3_aa: CASSPPGSGSGELFF

v_call: TRBV7-9
clone_size: NA
j_call: TRBJ2-1
d_call: TRBD2
cdr3_nt: TGTGCCAGCAGCTTAGCAAGGGCTAGCGGGACCTACAATGAGCAGTTCTTC
cdr3_aa: CASSLARASGTYNEQFF

v_call: TRBV6-1
clone_size: medium-sized
j_call: TRBJ1-2
d_call: TRBD1
cdr3_nt: TGTGCCAGCACAGGGGGCGGTGGCTACACCTTC
cdr3_aa: CASTGGGGYTF

v_call: TRBV11-2
clone_size: NA
j_call: TRBJ2-1
d_call: NA
cdr3_nt: TGTGCCAGCAGCCCTGCCGTGGACCGCATTACCAATGAGCAGTTCTTC
cdr3_aa: CASSPAVDRITNEQFF

v_call: TRBV28
clone_size: NA
j_call: TRBJ1-2
d_call: NA
cdr3_nt: TGTGCCAGCAGCCGAGGACAGCCCTATGGCTACACCTTC
cdr3_aa: CASSRGQPYGYTF

v_call: TRBV6-1
clone_size: NA
j_call: TRBJ1-2
d_call: TRBD1
cdr3_nt: TGTGCCAGCAGAGACCGGGACAGGATGGAGCATGGCTACACCTTC
cdr3_aa: CASRDRDRMEHGYTF

v_call: TRBV7-6
clone_size: NA
j_call: TRBJ1-6
d_call: TRBD1
cdr3_nt: TGTGCCAGCAGCTCGAGGGCAGCCGGGACAGCTGATAATTCACCCCTCCACTTT
cdr3_aa: CASSSRAAGTADNSPLHF

v_call: TRBV7-9
clone_size: NA
j_call: TRBJ2-3
d_call: NA
cdr3_nt: TGTGCCAGCAGCCCCGGTGAGGGGAGAAAGAGCACAGATACGCAGTATTTT
cdr3_aa: CASSPGEGRKSTDTQYF

v_call: TRBV6-1
clone_size: once
j_call: TRBJ1-2
d_call: NA
cdr3_nt: TGTGCCAGCAGTGAATTCAGGAGATACACCTTC
cdr3_aa: CASSEFRRYTF

v_call: TRBV6-1
clone_size: NA
j_call: TRBJ2-2
d_call: NA
cdr3_nt: TGTGCCAGCAGCCGCAGGGGATTGGCCGGGGAGCTGTTTTTT
cdr3_aa: CASSRRGLAGELFF

v_call: TRBV7-8
clone_size: NA
j_call: TRBJ2-7
d_call: NA
cdr3_nt: TGTGCCAGCAGCTTTCAGACAGGTCCGTACGAGCAGTACTTC
cdr3_aa: CASSFQTGPYEQYF

v_call: TRBV28
clone_size: NA
j_call: TRBJ2-2
d_call: NA
cdr3_nt: TGTGCCAGCAGTCGTCAGGGAAGGGAGCTGTTTTTT
cdr3_aa: CASSRQGRELFF

v_call: TRBV5-1
clone_size: NA
j_call: TRBJ2-7
d_call: TRBD1
cdr3_nt: TGCGCCAGCAGCCGGGACAGCACCTACGAGCAGTACTTC
cdr3_aa: CASSRDSTYEQYF

v_call: TRBV11-2
clone_size: NA
j_call: TRBJ2-7
d_call: NA
cdr3_nt: TGTGCCAGCAGCTTTTTGGGGGGCAACGAGCAGTACTTC
cdr3_aa: CASSFLGGNEQYF